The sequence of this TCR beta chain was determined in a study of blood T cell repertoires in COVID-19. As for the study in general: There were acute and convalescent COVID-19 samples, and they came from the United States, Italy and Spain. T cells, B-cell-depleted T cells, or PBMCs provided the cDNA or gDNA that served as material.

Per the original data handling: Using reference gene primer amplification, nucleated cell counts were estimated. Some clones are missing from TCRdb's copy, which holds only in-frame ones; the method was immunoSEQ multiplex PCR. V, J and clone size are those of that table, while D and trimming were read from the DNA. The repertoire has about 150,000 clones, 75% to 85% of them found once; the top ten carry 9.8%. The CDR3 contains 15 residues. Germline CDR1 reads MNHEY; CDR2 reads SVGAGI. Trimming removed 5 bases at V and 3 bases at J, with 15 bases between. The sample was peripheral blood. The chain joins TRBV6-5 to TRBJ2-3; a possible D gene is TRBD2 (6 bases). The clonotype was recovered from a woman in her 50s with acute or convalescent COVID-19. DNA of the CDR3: TGTGCCAGCAGTCGACTAGTTATTGGGACAGATACGCAGTATTTT. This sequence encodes CASSRLVIGTDTQYF.